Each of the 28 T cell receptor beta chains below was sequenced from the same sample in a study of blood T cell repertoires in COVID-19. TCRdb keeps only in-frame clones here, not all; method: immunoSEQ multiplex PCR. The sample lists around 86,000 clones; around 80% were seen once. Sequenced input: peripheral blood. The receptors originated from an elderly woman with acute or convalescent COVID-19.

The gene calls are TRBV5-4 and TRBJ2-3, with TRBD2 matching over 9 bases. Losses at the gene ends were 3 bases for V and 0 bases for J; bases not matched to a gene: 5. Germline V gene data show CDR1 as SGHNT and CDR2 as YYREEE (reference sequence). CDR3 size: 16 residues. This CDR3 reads CASSYGLAQSTDTQYF. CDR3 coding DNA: TGTGCCAGCAGCTATGGACTAGCGCAAAGCACAGATACGCAGTATTTT.

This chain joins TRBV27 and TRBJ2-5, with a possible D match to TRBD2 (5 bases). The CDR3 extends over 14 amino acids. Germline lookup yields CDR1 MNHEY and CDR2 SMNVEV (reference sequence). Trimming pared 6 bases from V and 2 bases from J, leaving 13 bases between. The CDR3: CASSGVGNQETQYF. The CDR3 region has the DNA TGTGCCAGCAGCGGGGTAGGGAATCAAGAGACCCAGTACTTC.

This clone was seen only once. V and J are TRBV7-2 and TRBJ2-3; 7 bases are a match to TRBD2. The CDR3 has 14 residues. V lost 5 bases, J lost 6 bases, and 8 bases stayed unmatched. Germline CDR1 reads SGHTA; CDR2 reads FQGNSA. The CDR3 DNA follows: TGTGCCAGCAGCCCGAGACTAGCTGGGGATACGCAGTATTTT. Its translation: CASSPRLAGDTQYF.

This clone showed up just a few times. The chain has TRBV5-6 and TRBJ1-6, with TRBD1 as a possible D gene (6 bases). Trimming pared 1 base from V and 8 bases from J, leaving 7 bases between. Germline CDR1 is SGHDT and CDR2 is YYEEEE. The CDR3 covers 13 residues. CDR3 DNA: TGTGCCAGCAGCTTGTCAGGGGATTCACCCCTCCACTTT. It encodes CASSLSGDSPLHF.

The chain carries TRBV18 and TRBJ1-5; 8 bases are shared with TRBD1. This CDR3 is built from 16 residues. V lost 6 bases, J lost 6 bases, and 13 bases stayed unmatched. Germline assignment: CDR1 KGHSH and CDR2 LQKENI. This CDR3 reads CASSVSGQGAGQPQHF. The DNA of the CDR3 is TGTGCCAGCTCGGTTTCTGGGCAGGGGGCAGGTCAGCCCCAGCATTTT.

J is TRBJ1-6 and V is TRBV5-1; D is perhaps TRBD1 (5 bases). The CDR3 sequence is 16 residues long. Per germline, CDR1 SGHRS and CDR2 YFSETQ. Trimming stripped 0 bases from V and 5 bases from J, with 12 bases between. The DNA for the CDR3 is TGCGCCAGCAGCTTGGGCCAGGGCGGCAATAATTCACCCCTCCACTTT. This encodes CASSLGQGGNNSPLHF. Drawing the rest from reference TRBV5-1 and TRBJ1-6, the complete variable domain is KAGVTQTPRYLIKTRGQQVTLSCSPISGHRSVSWYQQTPGQGLQFLFEYFSETQRNKGNFPGRFSGRQFSNSRSEMNVSTLELGDSALYLCASSLGQGGNNSPLHFGNGTRLTVT.

The chain's CDR3 is CASSRGSGTSQYF. DNA for the CDR3: TGTGCCAGCAGCCGGGGATCCGGGACTTCGCAGTACTTC. The genes are TRBV7-2 and TRBJ2-7; the D gene is possibly TRBD2 (6 bases). The V gene's germline CDR1 is SGHTA and CDR2 FQGNSA. Between the trimmed V and J ends, which lost 5 bases and 9 bases, there was a span of 17 bases. The CDR3 consists of 13 residues. Looking up the rest from reference TRBV7-2 and TRBJ2-7 gives the full variable domain: GAGVSQSPSNKVTEKGKDVELRCDPISGHTALYWYRQSLGQGLEFLIYFQGNSAPDKSGLPSDRFSAERTGGSVSTLTIQRTQQEDSAVYLCASSRGSGTSQYFGPGTRLTVT.

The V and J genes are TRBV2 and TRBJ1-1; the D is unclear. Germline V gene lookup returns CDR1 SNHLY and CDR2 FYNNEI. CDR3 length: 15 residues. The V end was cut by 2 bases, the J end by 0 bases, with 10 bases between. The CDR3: CASSESIGVNTEAFF. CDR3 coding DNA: TGTGCCAGCAGTGAATCGATCGGTGTGAACACTGAAGCTTTCTTT.

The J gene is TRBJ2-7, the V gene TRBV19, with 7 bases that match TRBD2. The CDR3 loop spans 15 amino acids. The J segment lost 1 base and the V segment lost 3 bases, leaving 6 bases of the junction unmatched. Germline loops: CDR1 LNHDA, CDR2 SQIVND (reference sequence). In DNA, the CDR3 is TGTGCCAGTAGTATCTCGGGGACTACTTCCTACGAGCAGTACTTC. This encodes CASSISGTTSYEQYF.

The CDR3 sequence: CASSLGGRGGELFF. The CDR3 DNA sequence: TGCGCCAGCAGCCTGGGCGGCAGAGGCGGGGAGCTGTTTTTT. V is TRBV5-1 and J is TRBJ2-2, with unresolved D. The CDR3 runs 14 residues. Germline lookup yields CDR1 SGHRS and CDR2 YFSETQ. The V end lost 4 bases, the J end lost 7 bases, and 14 bases lay between the germline ends.

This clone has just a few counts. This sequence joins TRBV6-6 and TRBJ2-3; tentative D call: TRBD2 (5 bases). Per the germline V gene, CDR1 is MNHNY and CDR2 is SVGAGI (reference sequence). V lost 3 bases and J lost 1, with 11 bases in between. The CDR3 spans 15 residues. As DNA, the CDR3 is TGTGCCAGCAGTTATCGAAGCGGCCGCACAGATACGCAGTATTTT. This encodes CASSYRSGRTDTQYF.

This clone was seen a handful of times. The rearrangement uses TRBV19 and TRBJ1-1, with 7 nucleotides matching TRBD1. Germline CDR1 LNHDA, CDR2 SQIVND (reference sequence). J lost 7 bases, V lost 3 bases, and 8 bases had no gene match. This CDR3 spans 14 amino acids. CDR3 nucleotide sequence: TGTGCCAGTAGTATCCGGGACAGTCTTGATGAAGCTTTCTTT. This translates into CASSIRDSLDEAFF.

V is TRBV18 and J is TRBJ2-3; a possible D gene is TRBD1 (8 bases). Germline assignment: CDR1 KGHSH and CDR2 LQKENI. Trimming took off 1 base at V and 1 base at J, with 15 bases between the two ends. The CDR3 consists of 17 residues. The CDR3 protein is CASSPQGRGQGTDTQYF. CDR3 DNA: TGTGCCAGCTCACCACAAGGGAGGGGACAGGGCACAGATACGCAGTATTTT.

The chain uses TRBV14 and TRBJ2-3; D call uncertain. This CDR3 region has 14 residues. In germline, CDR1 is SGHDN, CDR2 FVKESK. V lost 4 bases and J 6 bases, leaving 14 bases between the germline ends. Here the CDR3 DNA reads TGTGCCAGCAGCCGAGTATCGATCGGGGATACGCAGTATTTT. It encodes CASSRVSIGDTQYF.

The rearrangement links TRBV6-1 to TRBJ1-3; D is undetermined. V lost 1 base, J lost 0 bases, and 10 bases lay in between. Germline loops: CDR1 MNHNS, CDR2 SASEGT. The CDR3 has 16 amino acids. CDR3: CASSEGILLSGNTIYF. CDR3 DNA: TGTGCCAGCAGTGAAGGTATACTCCTCTCTGGAAACACCATATATTTT.

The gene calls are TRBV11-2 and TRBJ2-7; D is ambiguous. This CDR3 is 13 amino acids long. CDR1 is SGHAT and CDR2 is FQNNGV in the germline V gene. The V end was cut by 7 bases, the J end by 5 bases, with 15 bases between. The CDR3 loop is CASTLPHSDEQYF. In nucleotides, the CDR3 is TGTGCCAGCACCCTACCTCACTCGGACGAGCAGTACTTC.

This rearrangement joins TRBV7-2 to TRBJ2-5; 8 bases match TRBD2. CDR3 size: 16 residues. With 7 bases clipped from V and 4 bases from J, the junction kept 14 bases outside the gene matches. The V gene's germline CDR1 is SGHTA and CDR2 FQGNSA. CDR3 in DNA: TGTGCCAGCACCCACCGGGGTAGCGGGATTGGAGAGACCCAGTACTTC. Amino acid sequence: CASTHRGSGIGETQYF.

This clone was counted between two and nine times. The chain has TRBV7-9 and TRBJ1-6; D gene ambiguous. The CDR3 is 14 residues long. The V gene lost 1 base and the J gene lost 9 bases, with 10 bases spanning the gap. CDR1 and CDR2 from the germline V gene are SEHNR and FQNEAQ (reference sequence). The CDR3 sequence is CASSLDVTSSPLHF. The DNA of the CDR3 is TGTGCCAGCAGCTTAGACGTGACAAGTTCACCCCTCCACTTT.

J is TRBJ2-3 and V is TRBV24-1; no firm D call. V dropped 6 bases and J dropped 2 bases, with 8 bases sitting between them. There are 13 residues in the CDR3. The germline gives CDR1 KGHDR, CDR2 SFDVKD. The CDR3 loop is CATSTTNTDTQYF. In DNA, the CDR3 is TGTGCCACCAGTACAACGAACACAGATACGCAGTATTTT.

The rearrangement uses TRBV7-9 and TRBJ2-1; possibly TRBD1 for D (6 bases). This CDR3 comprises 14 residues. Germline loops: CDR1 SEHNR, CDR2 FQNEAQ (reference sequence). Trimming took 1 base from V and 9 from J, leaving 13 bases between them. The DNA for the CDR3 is TGTGCCAGCAGCTTAGATGTGGGGGCGTCTGAGCAGTTCTTC. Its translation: CASSLDVGASEQFF.

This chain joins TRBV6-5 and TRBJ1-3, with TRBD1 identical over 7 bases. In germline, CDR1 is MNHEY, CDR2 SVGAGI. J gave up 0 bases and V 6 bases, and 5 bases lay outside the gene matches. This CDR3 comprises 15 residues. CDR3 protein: CASREDRLSGNTIYF. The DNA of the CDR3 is TGTGCCAGCAGGGAGGACAGGCTCTCTGGAAACACCATATATTTT.

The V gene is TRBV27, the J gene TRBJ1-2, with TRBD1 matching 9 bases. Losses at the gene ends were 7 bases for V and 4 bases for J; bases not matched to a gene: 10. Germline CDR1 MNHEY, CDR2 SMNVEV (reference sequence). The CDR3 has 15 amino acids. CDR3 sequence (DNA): TGTGCCAGCAACTCTCCGGGACAGGGATCCTATGGCTACACCTTC. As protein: CASNSPGQGSYGYTF.

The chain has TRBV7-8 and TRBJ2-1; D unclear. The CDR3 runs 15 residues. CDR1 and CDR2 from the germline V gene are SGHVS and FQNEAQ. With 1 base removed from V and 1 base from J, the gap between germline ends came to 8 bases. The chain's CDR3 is CASSLDSLSYNEQFF. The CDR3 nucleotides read TGTGCCAGCAGCTTAGACTCCTTGTCCTACAATGAGCAGTTCTTC.

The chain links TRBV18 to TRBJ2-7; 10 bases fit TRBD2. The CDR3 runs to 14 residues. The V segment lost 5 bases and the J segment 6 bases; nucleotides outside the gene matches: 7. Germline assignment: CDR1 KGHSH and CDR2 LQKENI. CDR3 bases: TGTGCCAGCTCAAAGCGGGAGGGCCGATTCGAGCAGTACTTC. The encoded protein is CASSKREGRFEQYF.

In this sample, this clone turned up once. CDR3 coding DNA: TGTGCCAGCAGTGTCAACTACCTTGGAGCGGGCCAATTGACTAGCGGGAGATACGAGCAGTACTTC. Its protein product is CASSVNYLGAGQLTSGRYEQYF. V and J are TRBV2 and TRBJ2-7; 12 nucleotides match TRBD2. Germline V gives CDR1 SNHLY, CDR2 FYNNEI. Trimming cost V 4 bases and J 4 bases; bases outside gene matches: 26. The CDR3 loop spans 22 amino acids.

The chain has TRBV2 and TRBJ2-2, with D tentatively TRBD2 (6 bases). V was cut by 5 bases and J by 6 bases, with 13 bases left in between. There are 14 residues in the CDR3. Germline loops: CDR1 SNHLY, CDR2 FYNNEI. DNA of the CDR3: TGTGCCAGCAGTCGGGGGTTGGTCGCCGGGGAGCTGTTTTTT. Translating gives CASSRGLVAGELFF.

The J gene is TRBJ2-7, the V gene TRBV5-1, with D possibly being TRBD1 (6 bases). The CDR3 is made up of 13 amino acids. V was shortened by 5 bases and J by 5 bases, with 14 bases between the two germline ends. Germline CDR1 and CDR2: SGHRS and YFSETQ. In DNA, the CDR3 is TGCGCCAGCAGGTCAGGGGCGGGCCACGAGCAGTACTTC. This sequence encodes CASRSGAGHEQYF.

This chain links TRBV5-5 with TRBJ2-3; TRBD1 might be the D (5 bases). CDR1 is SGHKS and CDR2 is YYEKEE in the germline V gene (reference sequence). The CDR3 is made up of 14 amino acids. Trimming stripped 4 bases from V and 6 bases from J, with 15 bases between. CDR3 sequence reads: CASSQRRGEDTQYF. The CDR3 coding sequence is TGTGCCAGCAGCCAACGAAGGGGCGAGGATACGCAGTATTTT.